The clone carrying this T cell receptor (beta chain) was counted only a few times. The antigen is undetermined. Germline lookup yields CDR1 LGHDT and CDR2 YNNKEL (reference sequence). V was cut by 4 bases and J by 4 bases, with 17 bases left in between. This CDR3 spans 17 amino acids. This entry comes from a study of regulatory T cells in long-lasting Graves disease. General study results and limits: Persistent disease samples used TRBV28, TRBJ1-2 and TRBJ2-5 preferentially. Limited sample numbers may have lowered accuracy. Newly diagnosed Graves' patients exceeded persistent ones in TCR diversity.

Time point in this sample: newly diagnosed GD, antithyroid drugs for less than 3 months. Following extraction of RNA from PBMCs, that RNA was used to make the TCR library. Assembly of TCR beta libraries relied on iRepertoire HTBI primers together with Arm-PCR of CDR3 regions. TCRdb re-called the multiplex PCR reads with MiXCR, one entry per CDR3 protein. The sample has 350,000 to 500,000 distinct CDR3 sequences; approximately 16% are singletons. This sample was also put to use in a study of T cells in Graves' hyperthyroidism and ophthalmopathy.

This specimen was peripheral blood mononuclear cells (PBMCs), taken at new diagnosis, from a patient treated with antithyroid drugs. V gene TRBV3-1 combines with J gene TRBJ1-6; D gene ambiguous. The source of this sequence is a woman younger than 30 with Graves disease. The CDR3 loop reads CASSPTGIIRYNSPLHF. CDR3 nucleotide sequence: TGTGCCAGCAGCCCTACCGGGATTATCCGGTATAATTCACCCCTCCACTTT.